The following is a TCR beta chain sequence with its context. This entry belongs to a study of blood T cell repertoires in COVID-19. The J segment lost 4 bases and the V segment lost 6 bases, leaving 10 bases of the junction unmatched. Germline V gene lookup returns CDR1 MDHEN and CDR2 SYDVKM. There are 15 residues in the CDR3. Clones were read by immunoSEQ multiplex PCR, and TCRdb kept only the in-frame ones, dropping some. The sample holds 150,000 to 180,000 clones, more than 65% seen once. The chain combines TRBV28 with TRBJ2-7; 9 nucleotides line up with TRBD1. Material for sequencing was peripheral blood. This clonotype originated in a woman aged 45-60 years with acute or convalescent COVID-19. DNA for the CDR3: TGTGCCAGCAGACAGACAGGGGGTAGTGGTTACGAGCAGTACTTC. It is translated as CASRQTGGSGYEQYF.